This T cell receptor (beta chain) was documented in a study of neoadjuvant anti-PD-1 for oral cavity cancer. This CDR3 spans 12 amino acids. Germline loops: CDR1 SGHDN, CDR2 FVKESK. V dropped 4 bases and J dropped 2 bases, with 3 bases sitting between them. Points on this clone: What it recognizes is unknown.

General study results and limits: After neoadjuvant nivolumab, PBMC T cell clonality was significantly higher in non-responders than responders. TCR analyses covered only a few patients per response group.

This sample's time point: after neoadjuvant nivolumab, at surgical resection. Analysis of PBMCs was direct, with no culture step. TCRdb's table, derived via immunoSEQ multiplex PCR, lists solely in-frame clones and lacks some. Among about 68,000 clones listed, approximately 81% were seen once. The V gene is TRBV14, the J gene TRBJ2-1; D unresolved. Sequences were derived from PBMCs, sampled after nivolumab (anti-PD-1) treatment. The TCR comes from a person aged 40 to 85 with oral cavity squamous cell carcinoma. The CDR3 bases are TGTGCCAGCAGCCCCACCTACAATGAGCAGTTCTTC. Its protein is CASSPTYNEQFF.